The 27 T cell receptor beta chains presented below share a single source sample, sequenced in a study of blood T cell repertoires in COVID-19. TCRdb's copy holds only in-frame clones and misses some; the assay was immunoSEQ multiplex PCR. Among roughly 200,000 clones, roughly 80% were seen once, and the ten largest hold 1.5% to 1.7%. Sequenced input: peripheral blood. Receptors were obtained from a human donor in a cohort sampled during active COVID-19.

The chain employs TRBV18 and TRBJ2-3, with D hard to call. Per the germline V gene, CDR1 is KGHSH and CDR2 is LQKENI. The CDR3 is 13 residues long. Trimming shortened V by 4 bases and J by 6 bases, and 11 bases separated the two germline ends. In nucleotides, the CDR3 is TGTGCCAGCTCACAAATATCAGGCGATACGCAGTATTTT. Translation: CASSQISGDTQYF.

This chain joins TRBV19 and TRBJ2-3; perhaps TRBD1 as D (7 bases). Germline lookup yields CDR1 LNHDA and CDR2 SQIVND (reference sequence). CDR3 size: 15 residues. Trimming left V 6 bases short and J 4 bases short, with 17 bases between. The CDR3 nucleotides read TGTGCCAGTAGGGAGGGGGCTGTAGGGTCAGATACGCAGTATTTT. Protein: CASREGAVGSDTQYF.

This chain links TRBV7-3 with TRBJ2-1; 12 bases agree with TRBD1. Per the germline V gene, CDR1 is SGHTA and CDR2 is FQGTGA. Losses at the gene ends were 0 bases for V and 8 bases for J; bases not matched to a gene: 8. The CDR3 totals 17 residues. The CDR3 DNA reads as TGTGCCAGCAGCTTAACTCCCGGGACAGGGGGCAGCTATGAGCAGTTCTTC. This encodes CASSLTPGTGGSYEQFF. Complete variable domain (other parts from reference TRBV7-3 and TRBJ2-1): GAGVSQTPSNKVTEKGKYVELRCDPISGHTALYWYRQSLGQGPEFLIYFQGTGAADDSGLPNDRFFAVRPEGSVSTLKIQRTERGDSAVYLCASSLTPGTGGSYEQFFGPGTRLTVL.

The CDR3 spells CASRGGGGADTQYF. The CDR3 nucleotides read TGTGCCAGCAGGGGTGGGGGAGGGGCAGATACGCAGTATTTT. The J gene is TRBJ2-3, the V gene TRBV2; 7 bases line up with TRBD2. Germline V gene sequence: CDR1 SNHLY, CDR2 FYNNEI. J was trimmed by 4 bases and V by 6 bases; bases with no gene match: 7. The CDR3 contains 14 residues.

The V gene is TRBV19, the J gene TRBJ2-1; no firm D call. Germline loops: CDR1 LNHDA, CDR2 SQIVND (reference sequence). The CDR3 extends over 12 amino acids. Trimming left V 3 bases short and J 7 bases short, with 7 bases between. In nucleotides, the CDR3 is TGTGCCAGTAGTATGACCAGGAATGAGCAGTTCTTC. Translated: CASSMTRNEQFF.

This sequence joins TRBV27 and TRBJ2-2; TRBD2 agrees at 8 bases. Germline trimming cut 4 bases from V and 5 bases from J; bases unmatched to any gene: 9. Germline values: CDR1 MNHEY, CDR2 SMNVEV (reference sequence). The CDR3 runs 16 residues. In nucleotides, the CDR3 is TGTGCCAGCAGTTACTTTGTCGGGAGGGGGACCGGGGAGCTGTTTTTT. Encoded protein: CASSYFVGRGTGELFF.

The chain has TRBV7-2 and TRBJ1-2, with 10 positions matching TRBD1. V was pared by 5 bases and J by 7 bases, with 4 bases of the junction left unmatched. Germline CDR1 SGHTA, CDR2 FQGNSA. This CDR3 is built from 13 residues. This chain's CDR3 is CASSRDRGSGYTF. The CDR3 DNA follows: TGTGCCAGCAGCCGGGACAGGGGAAGTGGCTACACCTTC.

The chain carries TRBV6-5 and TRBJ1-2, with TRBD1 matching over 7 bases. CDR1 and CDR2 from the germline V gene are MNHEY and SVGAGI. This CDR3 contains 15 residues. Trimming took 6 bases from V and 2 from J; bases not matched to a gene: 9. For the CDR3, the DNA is TGTGCCAGCAGCCCACAGGGGTTTTTCAACTATGGCTACACCTTC. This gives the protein CASSPQGFFNYGYTF.

The CDR3 DNA sequence: TGTGCCAGCAGCCAAGTACAGGCGGATACGCAGTATTTT. Protein product: CASSQVQADTQYF. The V and J genes are TRBV3-1 (or the pseudogene TRBV3-2) and TRBJ2-3, with a tentative D call TRBD1 (5 bases). V lost 1 base and J lost 6, with 8 bases in between. The CDR3 covers 13 residues. Looked up from germline, CDR1 is LGHDT and CDR2 is YNNKEL (reference sequence).

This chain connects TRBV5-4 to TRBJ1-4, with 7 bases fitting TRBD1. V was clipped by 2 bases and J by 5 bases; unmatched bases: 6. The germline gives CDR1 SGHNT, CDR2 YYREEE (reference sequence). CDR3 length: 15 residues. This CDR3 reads CASSLRQGQNEKLFF. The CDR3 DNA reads TGTGCCAGCAGCTTACGACAGGGACAGAATGAAAAACTGTTTTTT.

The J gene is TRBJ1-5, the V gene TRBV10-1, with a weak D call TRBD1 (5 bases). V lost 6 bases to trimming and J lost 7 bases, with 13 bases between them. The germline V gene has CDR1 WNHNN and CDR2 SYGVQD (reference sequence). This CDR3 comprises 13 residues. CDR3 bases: TGCGCCAGCAGCCCCGGGGGGGGACAGCCCCAGCATTTT. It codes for CASSPGGGQPQHF.

CDR3 nucleotide sequence: TGTGCCAGTACCTTGTCCCGGGACAGTTTTAATTCACCCCTCCACTTT. This translates into CASTLSRDSFNSPLHF. The chain has TRBV19 and TRBJ1-6, with 7 bases that match TRBD1. CDR3 length: 16 residues. V lost 7 bases to trimming and J lost 6 bases; unmatched junction nucleotides: 12. The V gene's germline CDR1 is LNHDA and CDR2 SQIVND (reference sequence).

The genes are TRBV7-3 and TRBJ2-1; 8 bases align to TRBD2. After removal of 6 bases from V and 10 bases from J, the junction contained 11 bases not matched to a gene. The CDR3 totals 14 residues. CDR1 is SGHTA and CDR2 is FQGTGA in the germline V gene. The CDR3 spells CASSPGTSRGEQFF. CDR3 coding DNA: TGTGCCAGCAGTCCCGGGACTAGTCGGGGGGAGCAGTTCTTC. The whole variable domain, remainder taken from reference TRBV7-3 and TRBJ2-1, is GAGVSQTPSNKVTEKGKYVELRCDPISGHTALYWYRQSLGQGPEFLIYFQGTGAADDSGLPNDRFFAVRPEGSVSTLKIQRTERGDSAVYLCASSPGTSRGEQFFGPGTRLTVL.

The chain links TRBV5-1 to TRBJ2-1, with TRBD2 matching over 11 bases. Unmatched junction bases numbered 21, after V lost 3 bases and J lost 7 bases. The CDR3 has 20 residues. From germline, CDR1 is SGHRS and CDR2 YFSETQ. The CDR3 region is CASSSPLTSGRGRRENEQFF. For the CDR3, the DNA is TGCGCCAGCAGCTCGCCCCTAACTAGCGGGAGAGGCCGCCGGGAAAATGAGCAGTTCTTC. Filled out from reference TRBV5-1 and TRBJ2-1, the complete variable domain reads KAGVTQTPRYLIKTRGQQVTLSCSPISGHRSVSWYQQTPGQGLQFLFEYFSETQRNKGNFPGRFSGRQFSNSRSEMNVSTLELGDSALYLCASSSPLTSGRGRRENEQFFGPGTRLTVL.

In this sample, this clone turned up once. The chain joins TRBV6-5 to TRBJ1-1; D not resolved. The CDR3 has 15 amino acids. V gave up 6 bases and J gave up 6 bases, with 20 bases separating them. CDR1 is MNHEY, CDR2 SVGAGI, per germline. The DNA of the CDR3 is TGTGCCAGCAGCCAAACGGGCTCCCTAGCCCCTGAAGCTTTCTTT. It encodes CASSQTGSLAPEAFF.

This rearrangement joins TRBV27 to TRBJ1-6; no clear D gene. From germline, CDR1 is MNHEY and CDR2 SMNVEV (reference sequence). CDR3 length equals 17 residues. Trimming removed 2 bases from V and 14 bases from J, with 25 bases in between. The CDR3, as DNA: TGTGCCAGCAGTTTAGAACCCCCGGCAGGCCCACTCACTGCCCTCCACTTT. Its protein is CASSLEPPAGPLTALHF.

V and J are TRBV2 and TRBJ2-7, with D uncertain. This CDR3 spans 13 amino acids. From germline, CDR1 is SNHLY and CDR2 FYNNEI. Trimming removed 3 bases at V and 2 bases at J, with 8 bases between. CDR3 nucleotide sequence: TGTGCCAGCAGTGATGACAATGCCTACGAGCAGTACTTC. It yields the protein CASSDDNAYEQYF.

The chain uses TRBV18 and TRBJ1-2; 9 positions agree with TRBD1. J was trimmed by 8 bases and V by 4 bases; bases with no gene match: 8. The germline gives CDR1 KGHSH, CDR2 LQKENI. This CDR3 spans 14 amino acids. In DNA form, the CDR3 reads TGTGCCAGCTCACTTCAAACAGGGGGCCAAGGCTACACCTTC. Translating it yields CASSLQTGGQGYTF.

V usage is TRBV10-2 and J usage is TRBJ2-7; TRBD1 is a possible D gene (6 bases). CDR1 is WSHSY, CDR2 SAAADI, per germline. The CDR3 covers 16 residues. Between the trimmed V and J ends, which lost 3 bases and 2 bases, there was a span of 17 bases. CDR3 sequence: CASSDIGDRLTYEQYF. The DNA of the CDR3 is TGCGCCAGCAGTGATATTGGAGACAGGCTGACCTACGAGCAGTACTTC.

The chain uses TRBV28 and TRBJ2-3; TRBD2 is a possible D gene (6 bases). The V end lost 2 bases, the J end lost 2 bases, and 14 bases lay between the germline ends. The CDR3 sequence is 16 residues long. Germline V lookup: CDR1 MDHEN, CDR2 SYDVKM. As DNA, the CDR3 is TGTGCCAGCAGTTTAAGGGGTGGAGGGTACACAGATACGCAGTATTTT. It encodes CASSLRGGGYTDTQYF.

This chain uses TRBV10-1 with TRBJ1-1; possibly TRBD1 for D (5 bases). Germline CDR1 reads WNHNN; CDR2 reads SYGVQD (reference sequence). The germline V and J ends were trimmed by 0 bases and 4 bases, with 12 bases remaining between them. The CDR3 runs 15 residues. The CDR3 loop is CASSESRGSFTEAFF. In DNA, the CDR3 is TGCGCCAGCAGTGAGTCGCGGGGGAGCTTCACTGAAGCTTTCTTT.

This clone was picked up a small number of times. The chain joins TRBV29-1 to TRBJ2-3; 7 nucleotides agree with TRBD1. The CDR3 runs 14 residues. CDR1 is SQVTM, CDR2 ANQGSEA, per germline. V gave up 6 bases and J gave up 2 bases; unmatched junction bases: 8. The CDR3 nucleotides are TGCAGCGTCGCTGACAGGGTCCTCACAGATACGCAGTATTTT. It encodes CSVADRVLTDTQYF.

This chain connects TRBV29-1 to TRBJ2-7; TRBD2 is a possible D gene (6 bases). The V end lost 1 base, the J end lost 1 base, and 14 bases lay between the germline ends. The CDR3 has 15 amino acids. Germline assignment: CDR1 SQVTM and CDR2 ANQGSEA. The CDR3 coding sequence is TGCAGCGTTGAAGGAGATCGGGAGTCGTCCTACGAGCAGTACTTC. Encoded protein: CSVEGDRESSYEQYF.

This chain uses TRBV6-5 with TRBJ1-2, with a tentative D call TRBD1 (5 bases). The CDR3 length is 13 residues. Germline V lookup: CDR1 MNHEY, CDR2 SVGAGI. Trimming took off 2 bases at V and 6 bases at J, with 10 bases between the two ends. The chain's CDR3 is CASSYRQGDGYTF. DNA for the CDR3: TGTGCCAGCAGTTACCGGCAGGGCGATGGCTACACCTTC.

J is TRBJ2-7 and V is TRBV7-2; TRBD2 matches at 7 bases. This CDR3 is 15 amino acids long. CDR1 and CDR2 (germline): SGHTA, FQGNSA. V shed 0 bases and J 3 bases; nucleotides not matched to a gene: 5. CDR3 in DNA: TGTGCCAGCAGCTTAGCGGCTAGCGGATTCTACGAGCAGTACTTC. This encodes CASSLAASGFYEQYF.

CDR3 amino acids: CASSYSSGSPDNEQFF. For the CDR3, the DNA is TGTGCCAGCAGTTACTCTAGCGGGTCGCCCGACAATGAGCAGTTCTTC. The rearrangement links TRBV6-2 or TRBV6-3 to TRBJ2-1; 7 nucleotides agree with TRBD2. CDR1 and CDR2 (germline): MNHEY, SVGEGT. Trimming at V came to 0 bases and at J to 5 bases, leaving 7 bases not matched to a gene. The CDR3 is 16 residues long.

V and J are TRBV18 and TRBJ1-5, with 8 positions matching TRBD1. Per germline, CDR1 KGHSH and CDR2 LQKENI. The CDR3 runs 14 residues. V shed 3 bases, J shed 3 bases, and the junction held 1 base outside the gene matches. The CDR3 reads CASSPQGANQPQHF. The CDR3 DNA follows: TGTGCCAGCTCACCTCAGGGGGCCAATCAGCCCCAGCATTTT.